This T cell receptor (beta chain) was identified in a study of T cell repertoires in cytomegalovirus infection. The overall study: From public TCR beta signatures came an indication of both CMV infection and matching HLA type. Study-level results: The study identified carriers of CMV plus the relevant HLA from cumulative public TCR beta family frequency. HLA-C-restricted, CMV-specific TCR beta clonotypes were dominant ex vivo.

TCRdb re-called the reads through MiXCR, storing one row per CDR3 protein. The data contain about 250,000 distinct CDR3 sequences, roughly an eighth of them singletons. This clonotype was picked up a small number of times. Its antigen remains unknown. Trimming stripped 5 bases from V and 2 bases from J, with 10 bases between. The CDR3 is made up of 13 amino acids. Germline V lookup: CDR1 GTSNPN, CDR2 SVGIG (reference sequence). The chain has TRBV30 and TRBJ1-5; D possibly corresponds to TRBD1 (5 bases). Sequencing was done on a sample of PBMCs. This TCR was sampled from a human donor in good health (CMV status not recorded). Some clones in this sample may be carry-over from other donors' samples. The CDR3 sequence: CAWGREGNQPQHF. For the CDR3, the DNA is TGTGCCTGGGGCAGGGAAGGCAATCAGCCCCAGCATTTT.